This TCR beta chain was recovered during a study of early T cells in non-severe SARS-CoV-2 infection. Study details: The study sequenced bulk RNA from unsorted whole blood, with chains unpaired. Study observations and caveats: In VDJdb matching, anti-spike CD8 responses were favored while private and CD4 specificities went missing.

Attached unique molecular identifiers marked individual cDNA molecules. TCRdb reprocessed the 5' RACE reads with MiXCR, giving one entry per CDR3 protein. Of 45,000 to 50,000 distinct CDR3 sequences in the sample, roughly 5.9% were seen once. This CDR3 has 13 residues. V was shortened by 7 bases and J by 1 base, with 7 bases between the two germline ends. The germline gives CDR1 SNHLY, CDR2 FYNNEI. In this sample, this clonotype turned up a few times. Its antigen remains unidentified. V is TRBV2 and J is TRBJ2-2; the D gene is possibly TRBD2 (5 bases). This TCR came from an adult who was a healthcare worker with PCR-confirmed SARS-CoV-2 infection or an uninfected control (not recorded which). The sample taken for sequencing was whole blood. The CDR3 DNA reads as TGTGCCAGCAAGAGGGAGAACACCGGGGAGCTGTTTTTT. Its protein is CASKRENTGELFF. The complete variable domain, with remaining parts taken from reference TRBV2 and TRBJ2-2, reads EPEVTQTPSHQVTQMGQEVILRCVPISNHLYFYWYRQILGQKVEFLVSFYNNEISEKSEIFDDQFSVERPDGSNFTLKIRSTKLEDSAMYFCASKRENTGELFFGEGSRLTVL.